This T cell receptor (beta chain) is from a study of T cell responses to AZD1222 COVID-19 vaccine. Study-level results: Only 5 to 7 AZD1222 recipients were seropositive at baseline. A rise in Spike-specific TCR breadth and depth followed two AZD1222 doses. Spike was spanned by vaccine-associated CD4 TCRs, which were dominant at 160-218 and 743-854.

Germline-derived CDR1 and CDR2 are SGDLS and YYNGEE. Trimming cost V 0 bases and J 5 bases, with 14 bases left between them. CDR3 size: 15 residues. Sequenced by immunoSEQ multiplex PCR; TCRdb stores in-frame clones only, minus some. The sample carries approximately 150,000 clones, 85% to 90% recorded once. Concerning this clone: The antigen is undetermined.

The chain links TRBV9 to TRBJ2-5; tentatively, D is TRBD1 or TRBD2 (5 bases each). Sequenced material: peripheral blood, taken on day 0 of AZD1222 vaccination. The clonotype comes from an adult in good health. The CDR3 reads CASSVGGLWGETQYF. CDR3 nucleotide sequence: TGTGCCAGCAGCGTAGGCGGCCTTTGGGGGGAGACCCAGTACTTC.